The clone carrying this TCR beta chain was detected a few times. This CDR3 fails to terminate in the conserved phenylalanine or tryptophan, so it likely reflects a read error. It is unclear where the CDR3 begins or ends on the DNA, so no DNA is shown, and the CDR3 is as TCRdb lists it. The data derive from a study of patients and donors after allogeneic stem cell transplantation. TCRdb re-called the RT-PCR reads through MiXCR, storing one row per CDR3 protein. The profile shows more than 850,000 distinct CDR3 sequences, roughly 18% of them singletons. Germline CDR1 reads DFQATT; CDR2 reads SNEGSKA (reference sequence). The CDR3 adds up to 11 amino acids, both ends counted.

The chain has TRBV20-1 and TRBJ2-1. The source is a human donor who was either an allogeneic HSCT recipient or a stem cell or donor lymphocyte infusion donor (not recorded which). It is not recorded whose cells these are; they may come from a transplant donor. Sequenced: blood, either unsorted or a sorted T cell fraction (not recorded which). CDR3 amino acids: CSAREALLSHI.